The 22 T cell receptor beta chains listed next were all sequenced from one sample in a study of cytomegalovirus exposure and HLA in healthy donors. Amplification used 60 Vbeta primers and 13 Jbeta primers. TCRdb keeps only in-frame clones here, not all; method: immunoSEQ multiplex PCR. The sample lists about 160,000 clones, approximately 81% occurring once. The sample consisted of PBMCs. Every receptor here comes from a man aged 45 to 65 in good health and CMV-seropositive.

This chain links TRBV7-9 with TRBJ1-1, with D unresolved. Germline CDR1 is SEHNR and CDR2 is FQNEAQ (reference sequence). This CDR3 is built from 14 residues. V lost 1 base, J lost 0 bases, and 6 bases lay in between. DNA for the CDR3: TGTGCCAGCAGCTTAGTGGCGGTGAACACTGAAGCTTTCTTT. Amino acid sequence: CASSLVAVNTEAFF.

This CDR3 reads CASSPVGRDYEQYF. CDR3 DNA sequence: TGTGCCAGCAGCCCGGTGGGGCGGGACTACGAGCAGTACTTC. This chain joins TRBV5-4 and TRBJ2-7; possibly TRBD2 for D (6 bases). Trimming took off 4 bases at V and 3 bases at J, with 14 bases between the two ends. The CDR3 consists of 14 residues. CDR1 is SGHNT and CDR2 is YYREEE in the germline V gene (reference sequence). Together with reference TRBV5-4 and TRBJ2-7, the CDR3 gives the full variable domain: ETGVTQSPTHLIKTRGQQVTLRCSSQSGHNTVSWYQQALGQGPQFIFQYYREEENGRGNFPPRFSGLQFPNYSSELNVNALELDDSALYLCASSPVGRDYEQYFGPGTRLTVT.

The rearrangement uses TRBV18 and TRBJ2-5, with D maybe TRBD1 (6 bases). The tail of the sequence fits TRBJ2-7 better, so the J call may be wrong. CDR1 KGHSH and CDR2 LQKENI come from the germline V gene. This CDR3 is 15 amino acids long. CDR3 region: CASSPGSRTDYEQYF. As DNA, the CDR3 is TGTGCCAGCTCACCGGGTAGCAGGACAGACTACGAGCAGTACTTC.

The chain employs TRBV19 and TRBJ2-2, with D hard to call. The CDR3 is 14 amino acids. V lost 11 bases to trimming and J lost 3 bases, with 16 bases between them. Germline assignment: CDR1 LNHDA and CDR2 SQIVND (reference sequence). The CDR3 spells CAVRRQVDTGELFF. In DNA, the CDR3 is TGTGCCGTTCGAAGGCAGGTGGACACCGGGGAGCTGTTTTTT.

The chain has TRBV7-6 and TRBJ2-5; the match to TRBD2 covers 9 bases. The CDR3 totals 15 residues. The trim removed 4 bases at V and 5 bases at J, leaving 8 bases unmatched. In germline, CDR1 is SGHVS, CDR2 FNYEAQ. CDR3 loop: CASSWGGGAGETQYF. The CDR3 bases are TGTGCCAGCAGCTGGGGCGGGGGGGCAGGGGAGACCCAGTACTTC.

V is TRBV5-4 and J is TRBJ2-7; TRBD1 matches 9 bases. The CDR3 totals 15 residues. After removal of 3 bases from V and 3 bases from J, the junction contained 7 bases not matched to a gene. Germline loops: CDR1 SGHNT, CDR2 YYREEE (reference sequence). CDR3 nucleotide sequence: TGTGCCAGCAGCTGGGCGGGACAGGGACGCTACGAGCAGTACTTC. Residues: CASSWAGQGRYEQYF.

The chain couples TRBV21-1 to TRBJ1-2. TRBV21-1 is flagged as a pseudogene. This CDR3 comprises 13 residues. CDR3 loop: CASSKVGDYGYTF. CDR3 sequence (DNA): TGTGCCAGCAGCAAAGTGGGAGACTATGGCTACACCTTC.

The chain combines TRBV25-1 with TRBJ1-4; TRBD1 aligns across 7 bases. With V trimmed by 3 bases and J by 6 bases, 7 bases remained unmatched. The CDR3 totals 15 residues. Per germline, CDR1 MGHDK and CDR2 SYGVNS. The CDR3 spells CASSESRGPDEKLFF. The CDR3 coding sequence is TGTGCCAGCAGTGAGTCGAGGGGGCCGGATGAAAAACTGTTTTTT.

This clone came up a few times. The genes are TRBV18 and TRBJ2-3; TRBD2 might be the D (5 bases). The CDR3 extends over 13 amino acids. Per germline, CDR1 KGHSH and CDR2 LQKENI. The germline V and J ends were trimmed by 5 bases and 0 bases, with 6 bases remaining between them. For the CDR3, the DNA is TGTGCCAGCTCAGGGAGTAGCACAGATACGCAGTATTTT. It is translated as CASSGSSTDTQYF.

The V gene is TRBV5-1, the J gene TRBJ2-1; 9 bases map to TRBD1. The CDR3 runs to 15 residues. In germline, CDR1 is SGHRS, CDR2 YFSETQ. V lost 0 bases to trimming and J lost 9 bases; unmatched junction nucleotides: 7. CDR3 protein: CASSLEGQGQGEQFF. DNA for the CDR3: TGCGCCAGCAGCTTGGAGGGACAGGGTCAGGGTGAGCAGTTCTTC. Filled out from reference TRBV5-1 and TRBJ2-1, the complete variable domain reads KAGVTQTPRYLIKTRGQQVTLSCSPISGHRSVSWYQQTPGQGLQFLFEYFSETQRNKGNFPGRFSGRQFSNSRSEMNVSTLELGDSALYLCASSLEGQGQGEQFFGPGTRLTVL.

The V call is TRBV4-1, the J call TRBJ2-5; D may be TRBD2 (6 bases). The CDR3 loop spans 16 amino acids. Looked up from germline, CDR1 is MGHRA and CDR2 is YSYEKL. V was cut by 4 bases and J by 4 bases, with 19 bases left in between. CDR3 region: CASSRSPAGSGETQYF. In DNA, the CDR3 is TGCGCCAGCAGCCGATCCCCGGCGGGGTCAGGAGAGACCCAGTACTTC.

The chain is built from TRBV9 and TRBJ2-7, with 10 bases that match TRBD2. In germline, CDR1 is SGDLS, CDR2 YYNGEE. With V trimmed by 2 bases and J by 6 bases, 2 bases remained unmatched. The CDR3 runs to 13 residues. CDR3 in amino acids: CASSVTSGTEQYF. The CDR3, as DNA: TGTGCCAGCAGCGTCACTAGCGGGACCGAGCAGTACTTC.

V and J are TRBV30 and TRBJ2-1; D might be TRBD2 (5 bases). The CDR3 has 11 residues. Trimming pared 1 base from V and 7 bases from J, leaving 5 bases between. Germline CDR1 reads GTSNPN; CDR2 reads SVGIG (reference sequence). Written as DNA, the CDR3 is TGTGCCTGGAGTGGGGAGAATGAGCAGTTCTTC. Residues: CAWSGENEQFF.

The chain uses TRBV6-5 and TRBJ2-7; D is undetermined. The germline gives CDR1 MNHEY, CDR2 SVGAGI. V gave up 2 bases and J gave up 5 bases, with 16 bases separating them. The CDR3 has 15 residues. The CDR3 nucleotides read TGTGCCAGCAGTTACACTTGGTCCGCGTCGGACGAGCAGTACTTC. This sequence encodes CASSYTWSASDEQYF.

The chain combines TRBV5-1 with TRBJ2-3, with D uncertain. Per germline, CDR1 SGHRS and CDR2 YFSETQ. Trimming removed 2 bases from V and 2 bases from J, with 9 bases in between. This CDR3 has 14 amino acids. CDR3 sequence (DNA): TGCGCCAGCAGCTTTCGTGCGGCCACAGATACGCAGTATTTT. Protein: CASSFRAATDTQYF.

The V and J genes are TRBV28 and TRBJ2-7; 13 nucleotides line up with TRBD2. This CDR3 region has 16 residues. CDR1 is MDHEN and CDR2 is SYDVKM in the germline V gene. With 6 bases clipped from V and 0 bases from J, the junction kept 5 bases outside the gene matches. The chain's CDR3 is CASRGLAGEYSYEQYF. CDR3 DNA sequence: TGTGCCAGCAGAGGACTAGCGGGAGAGTACTCCTACGAGCAGTACTTC.

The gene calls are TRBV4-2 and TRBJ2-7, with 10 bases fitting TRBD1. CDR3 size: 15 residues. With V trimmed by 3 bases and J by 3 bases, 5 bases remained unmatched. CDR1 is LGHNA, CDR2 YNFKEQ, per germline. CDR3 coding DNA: TGTGCCAGCAGCCACGTAGGGACAGGGGACTACGAGCAGTACTTC. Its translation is CASSHVGTGDYEQYF.

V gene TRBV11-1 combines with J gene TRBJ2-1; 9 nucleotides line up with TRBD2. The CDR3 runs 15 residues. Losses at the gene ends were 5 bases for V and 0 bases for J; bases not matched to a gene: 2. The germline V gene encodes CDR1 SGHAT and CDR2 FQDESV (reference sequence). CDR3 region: CASSRAGGSYNEQFF. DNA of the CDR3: TGTGCCAGCAGCAGAGCGGGGGGCTCCTACAATGAGCAGTTCTTC.

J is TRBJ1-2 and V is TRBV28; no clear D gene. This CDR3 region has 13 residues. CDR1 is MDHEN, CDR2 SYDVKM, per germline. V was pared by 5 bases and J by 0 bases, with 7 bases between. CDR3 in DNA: TGTGCCAGCAGTCAGAGGGCTAACTATGGCTACACCTTC. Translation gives CASSQRANYGYTF.

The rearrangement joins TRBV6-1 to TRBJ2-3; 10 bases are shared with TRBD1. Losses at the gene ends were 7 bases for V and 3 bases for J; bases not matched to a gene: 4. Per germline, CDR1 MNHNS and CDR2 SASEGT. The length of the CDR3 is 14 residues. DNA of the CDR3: TGTGCCAGCAAAGACAGGGGGCCGACAGATACGCAGTATTTT. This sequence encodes CASKDRGPTDTQYF.

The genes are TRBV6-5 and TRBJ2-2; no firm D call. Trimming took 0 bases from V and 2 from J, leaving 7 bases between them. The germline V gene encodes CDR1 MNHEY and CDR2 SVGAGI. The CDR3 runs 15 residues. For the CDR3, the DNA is TGTGCCAGCAGTTACTCGAACAGAAACACCGGGGAGCTGTTTTTT. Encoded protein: CASSYSNRNTGELFF.

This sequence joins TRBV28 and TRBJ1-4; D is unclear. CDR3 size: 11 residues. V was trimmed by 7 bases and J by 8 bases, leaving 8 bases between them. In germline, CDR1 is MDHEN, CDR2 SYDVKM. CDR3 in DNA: TGTGCCAGCACGAAACGGGAAAAACTGTTTTTT. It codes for CASTKREKLFF.